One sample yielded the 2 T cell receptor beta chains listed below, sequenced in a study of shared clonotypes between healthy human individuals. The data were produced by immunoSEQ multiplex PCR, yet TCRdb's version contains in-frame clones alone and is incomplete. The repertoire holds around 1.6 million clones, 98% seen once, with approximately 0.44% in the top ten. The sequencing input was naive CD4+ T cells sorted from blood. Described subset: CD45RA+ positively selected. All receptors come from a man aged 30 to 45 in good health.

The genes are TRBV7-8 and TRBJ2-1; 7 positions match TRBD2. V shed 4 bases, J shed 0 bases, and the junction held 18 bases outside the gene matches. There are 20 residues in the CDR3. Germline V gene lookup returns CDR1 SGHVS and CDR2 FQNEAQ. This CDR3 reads CASSSLAQNRDYVSYNEQFF. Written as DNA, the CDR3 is TGTGCCAGCAGCTCCCTGGCCCAGAACCGGGACTATGTCTCCTACAATGAGCAGTTCTTC.

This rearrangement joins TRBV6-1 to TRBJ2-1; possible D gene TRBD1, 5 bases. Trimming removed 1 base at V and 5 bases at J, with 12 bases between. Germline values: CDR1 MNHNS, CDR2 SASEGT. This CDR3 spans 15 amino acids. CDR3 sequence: CASSEVHRFNNEQFF. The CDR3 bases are TGTGCCAGCAGTGAAGTTCACAGGTTCAACAATGAGCAGTTCTTC.